What follows are 3 T cell receptor beta chains derived from one specimen sequenced in a study of T-cell reconstitution after alpha-beta-depleted transplantation in children. Preparation of the TCRbeta library was carried out with unique molecular identifiers. TCRdb analysed the PCR reads with MiXCR anew, one entry per CDR3 protein. The table has about 400,000 distinct CDR3 sequences, about 17% seen once; the top ten hold under 30%. The sample here was PBMCs, mostly from graft donor cells, taken 360 days after TCRalphabeta/CD19-depleted stem cell transplant. The receptors shown here come from a boy under three years old who had a stem cell transplant for Wiskott-Aldrich syndrome, so the T cells may come from the graft donor.

This chain joins TRBV6-2 or TRBV6-3 and TRBJ2-7; TRBD1 agrees at 7 bases. The junction had 8 bases not matched to a gene; V was cut back by 0 bases and J by 3 bases. The CDR3 covers 16 residues. The germline CDR1 and CDR2 sequences are MNHEY and SVGEGT. For the CDR3, the DNA is TGTGCCAGCAGTTACTCGCCCGCGACAGGGTTCTACGAGCAGTACTTC. It encodes CASSYSPATGFYEQYF.

This clonotype came up a few times. This rearrangement joins TRBV5-4 to TRBJ2-4; tentative D call: TRBD2 (5 bases). V lost 3 bases to trimming and J lost 1 base, with 11 bases between them. Germline V gene lookup returns CDR1 SGHNT and CDR2 YYREEE (reference sequence). The CDR3 totals 15 residues. Here the CDR3 reads CASSSRTGAKNIQYF. Written as DNA, the CDR3 is TGTGCCAGCAGCTCCCGGACTGGGGCCAAAAACATTCAGTACTTC.

This clonotype has more than one count but fewer than ten. The chain has TRBV4-1 and TRBJ2-5; D may be TRBD1 or TRBD2 (5 bases each). The CDR3 extends over 16 amino acids. The V end lost 3 bases, the J end lost 4 bases, and 18 bases lay between the germline ends. Germline V gene sequence: CDR1 MGHRA, CDR2 YSYEKL. CDR3 loop: CASSHALERGRETQYF. The CDR3 DNA reads as TGCGCCAGCAGCCACGCCCTTGAGAGGGGTAGAGAGACCCAGTACTTC.